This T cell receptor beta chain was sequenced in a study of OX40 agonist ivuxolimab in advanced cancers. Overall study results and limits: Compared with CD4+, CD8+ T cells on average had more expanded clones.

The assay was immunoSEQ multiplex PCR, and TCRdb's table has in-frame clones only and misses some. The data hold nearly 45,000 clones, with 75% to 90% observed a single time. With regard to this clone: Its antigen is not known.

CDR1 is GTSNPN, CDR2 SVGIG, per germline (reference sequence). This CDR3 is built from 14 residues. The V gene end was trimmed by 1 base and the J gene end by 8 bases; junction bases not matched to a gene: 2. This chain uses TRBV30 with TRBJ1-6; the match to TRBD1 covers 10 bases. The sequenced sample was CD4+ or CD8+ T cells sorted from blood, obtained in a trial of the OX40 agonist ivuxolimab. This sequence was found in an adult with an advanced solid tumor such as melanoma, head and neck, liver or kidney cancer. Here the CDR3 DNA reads TGTGCCTGGAGTGGGGGGACAGGGGATTCACCCCTCCACTTT. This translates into CAWSGGTGDSPLHF.